The entry that follows covers one T cell receptor (beta chain) sequence. The antigen this receptor binds is unknown. Nothing much larger sits one base from this clone, and base qualities are not available. Per the germline V gene, SQVTM is the CDR1 and ANQGSEA is the CDR2. Its CDR3 holds 16 amino acids, cysteine through phenylalanine. CDR3 DNA only is kept here, 48 bases in frame from base 1. The data stem from a study of read filtering for tumor transcriptome and immune sequencing (dated by TCRdb to the early 2020s). Turning to the overall study: The cohort had approximately 16 male and approximately 15 female patients with a mean age of roughly 64 years, ranging from roughly 45 to 80. By revised international staging, fewer than ten patients were R-ISS I, some 16 were R-ISS II and over 5 were R-ISS III. After DNase treatment, whole-transcriptome libraries were prepared with the TruSeq RNA Access Library Prep Kit. Per sample, about 4.05 to 11 million TCR-region mapped reads were obtained with IR-seq, compared with only about 80 to 1,400 with RNA-seq. Using the same bone marrow samples, the study compared TCR repertoires obtained by targeted immune repertoire sequencing with those obtained by bulk whole-transcriptome sequencing. One main goal was a read-filtering strategy for immune repertoire data, in particular deciding whether clonotypes backed by only one read should be removed. General conclusions and limits of the study: When single-read clonotypes were removed, the proportions of shared clonotypes in IR-seq and RNA-seq correlated more strongly. The sorted CD138-negative fraction was composed of a mixed bone marrow immune population rather than of purified T cells. Single-read clonotypes made up roughly 80% of clonotypes but only about 4% of total reads in IR-seq, compared with more than 70% of clonotypes and more than 40% of reads in RNA-seq. Compared with RNA-seq, IR-seq captured clonotypes at much greater depth and more reliably, and a smaller IR-seq throughput was enough to identify most of the shared clonotypes.

TCR libraries were constructed from roughly 360 ng RNA using the Immunoverse kit, and molecular barcoded adaptors covering alpha/delta and beta/gamma chains were employed. TCR library preparation used the same RNA that went into transcriptome sequencing. TCR libraries were sequenced on an Illumina HiSeq 4000 with 2 x 150 cycles. On the study's bioinformatics: TCR reads were aligned to human V, D, J and C references and assembled into CDR3 clonotypes with MiXCR, including quality filtering and error correction. The tcR package in R was used to analyze clonotype counts and gene usage diversity. Raw mapping reads were checked after the RNA-seq reads had been mapped by STAR aligner version 2.5.3a onto the human GRCh37 genome. To test the effect of sequencing depth on detected clonotypes, IR-seq fastq files were randomly downsampled using Seqtk 1.3. Clones were called with MiXCR by TCRdb after fastp trimmed the public reads at Q25, and only in-frame beta chains were retained. One record per CDR3 amino acid sequence lists the most common genes and DNA. TCRdb's processing, not the study's, gives the V and J calls here. In all, the sample holds tens of thousands of distinct CDR3 sequences, and around 19% of those were seen once. The ten most abundant clones make up about 16% of the sample.

Every patient had bone marrow sampled at the time of active disease. Isolation of bone marrow mononuclear cells was performed by Ficoll-Hypaque density gradient centrifugation. Myeloma plasma cells were removed and CD138-negative cells were collected by negative selection after labeling with CD138 magnetic microbeads on a MACS separator. The purity of the isolated cells was checked by flow cytometry with CD138 antibodies on an Attune NxT. Total RNA was extracted with TRIzol reagent and quantified with a NanoDrop spectrophotometer. For each patient, the CD138-negative bone marrow sample underwent paired RNA-seq and IR-seq.

The clonotype originates from a donor aged 40 or over with multiple myeloma. The chain is assembled from TRBV29-1 and TRBJ2-1, and the D gene may be TRBD2, 7 bases matching. Sequenced sample: a population of CD138-negative cells sorted from bone marrow. According to the study, the label for this sample's cell subset or site signals: bone marrow mononuclear cells depleted of CD138+ plasma/myeloma cells by negative magnetic selection. CDR3 region: CSVPGGPASSYNEQFF. The nucleotides are TGCAGTGTTCCCGGGGGGCCAGCCTCCTCCTACAATGAGCAGTTCTTC.